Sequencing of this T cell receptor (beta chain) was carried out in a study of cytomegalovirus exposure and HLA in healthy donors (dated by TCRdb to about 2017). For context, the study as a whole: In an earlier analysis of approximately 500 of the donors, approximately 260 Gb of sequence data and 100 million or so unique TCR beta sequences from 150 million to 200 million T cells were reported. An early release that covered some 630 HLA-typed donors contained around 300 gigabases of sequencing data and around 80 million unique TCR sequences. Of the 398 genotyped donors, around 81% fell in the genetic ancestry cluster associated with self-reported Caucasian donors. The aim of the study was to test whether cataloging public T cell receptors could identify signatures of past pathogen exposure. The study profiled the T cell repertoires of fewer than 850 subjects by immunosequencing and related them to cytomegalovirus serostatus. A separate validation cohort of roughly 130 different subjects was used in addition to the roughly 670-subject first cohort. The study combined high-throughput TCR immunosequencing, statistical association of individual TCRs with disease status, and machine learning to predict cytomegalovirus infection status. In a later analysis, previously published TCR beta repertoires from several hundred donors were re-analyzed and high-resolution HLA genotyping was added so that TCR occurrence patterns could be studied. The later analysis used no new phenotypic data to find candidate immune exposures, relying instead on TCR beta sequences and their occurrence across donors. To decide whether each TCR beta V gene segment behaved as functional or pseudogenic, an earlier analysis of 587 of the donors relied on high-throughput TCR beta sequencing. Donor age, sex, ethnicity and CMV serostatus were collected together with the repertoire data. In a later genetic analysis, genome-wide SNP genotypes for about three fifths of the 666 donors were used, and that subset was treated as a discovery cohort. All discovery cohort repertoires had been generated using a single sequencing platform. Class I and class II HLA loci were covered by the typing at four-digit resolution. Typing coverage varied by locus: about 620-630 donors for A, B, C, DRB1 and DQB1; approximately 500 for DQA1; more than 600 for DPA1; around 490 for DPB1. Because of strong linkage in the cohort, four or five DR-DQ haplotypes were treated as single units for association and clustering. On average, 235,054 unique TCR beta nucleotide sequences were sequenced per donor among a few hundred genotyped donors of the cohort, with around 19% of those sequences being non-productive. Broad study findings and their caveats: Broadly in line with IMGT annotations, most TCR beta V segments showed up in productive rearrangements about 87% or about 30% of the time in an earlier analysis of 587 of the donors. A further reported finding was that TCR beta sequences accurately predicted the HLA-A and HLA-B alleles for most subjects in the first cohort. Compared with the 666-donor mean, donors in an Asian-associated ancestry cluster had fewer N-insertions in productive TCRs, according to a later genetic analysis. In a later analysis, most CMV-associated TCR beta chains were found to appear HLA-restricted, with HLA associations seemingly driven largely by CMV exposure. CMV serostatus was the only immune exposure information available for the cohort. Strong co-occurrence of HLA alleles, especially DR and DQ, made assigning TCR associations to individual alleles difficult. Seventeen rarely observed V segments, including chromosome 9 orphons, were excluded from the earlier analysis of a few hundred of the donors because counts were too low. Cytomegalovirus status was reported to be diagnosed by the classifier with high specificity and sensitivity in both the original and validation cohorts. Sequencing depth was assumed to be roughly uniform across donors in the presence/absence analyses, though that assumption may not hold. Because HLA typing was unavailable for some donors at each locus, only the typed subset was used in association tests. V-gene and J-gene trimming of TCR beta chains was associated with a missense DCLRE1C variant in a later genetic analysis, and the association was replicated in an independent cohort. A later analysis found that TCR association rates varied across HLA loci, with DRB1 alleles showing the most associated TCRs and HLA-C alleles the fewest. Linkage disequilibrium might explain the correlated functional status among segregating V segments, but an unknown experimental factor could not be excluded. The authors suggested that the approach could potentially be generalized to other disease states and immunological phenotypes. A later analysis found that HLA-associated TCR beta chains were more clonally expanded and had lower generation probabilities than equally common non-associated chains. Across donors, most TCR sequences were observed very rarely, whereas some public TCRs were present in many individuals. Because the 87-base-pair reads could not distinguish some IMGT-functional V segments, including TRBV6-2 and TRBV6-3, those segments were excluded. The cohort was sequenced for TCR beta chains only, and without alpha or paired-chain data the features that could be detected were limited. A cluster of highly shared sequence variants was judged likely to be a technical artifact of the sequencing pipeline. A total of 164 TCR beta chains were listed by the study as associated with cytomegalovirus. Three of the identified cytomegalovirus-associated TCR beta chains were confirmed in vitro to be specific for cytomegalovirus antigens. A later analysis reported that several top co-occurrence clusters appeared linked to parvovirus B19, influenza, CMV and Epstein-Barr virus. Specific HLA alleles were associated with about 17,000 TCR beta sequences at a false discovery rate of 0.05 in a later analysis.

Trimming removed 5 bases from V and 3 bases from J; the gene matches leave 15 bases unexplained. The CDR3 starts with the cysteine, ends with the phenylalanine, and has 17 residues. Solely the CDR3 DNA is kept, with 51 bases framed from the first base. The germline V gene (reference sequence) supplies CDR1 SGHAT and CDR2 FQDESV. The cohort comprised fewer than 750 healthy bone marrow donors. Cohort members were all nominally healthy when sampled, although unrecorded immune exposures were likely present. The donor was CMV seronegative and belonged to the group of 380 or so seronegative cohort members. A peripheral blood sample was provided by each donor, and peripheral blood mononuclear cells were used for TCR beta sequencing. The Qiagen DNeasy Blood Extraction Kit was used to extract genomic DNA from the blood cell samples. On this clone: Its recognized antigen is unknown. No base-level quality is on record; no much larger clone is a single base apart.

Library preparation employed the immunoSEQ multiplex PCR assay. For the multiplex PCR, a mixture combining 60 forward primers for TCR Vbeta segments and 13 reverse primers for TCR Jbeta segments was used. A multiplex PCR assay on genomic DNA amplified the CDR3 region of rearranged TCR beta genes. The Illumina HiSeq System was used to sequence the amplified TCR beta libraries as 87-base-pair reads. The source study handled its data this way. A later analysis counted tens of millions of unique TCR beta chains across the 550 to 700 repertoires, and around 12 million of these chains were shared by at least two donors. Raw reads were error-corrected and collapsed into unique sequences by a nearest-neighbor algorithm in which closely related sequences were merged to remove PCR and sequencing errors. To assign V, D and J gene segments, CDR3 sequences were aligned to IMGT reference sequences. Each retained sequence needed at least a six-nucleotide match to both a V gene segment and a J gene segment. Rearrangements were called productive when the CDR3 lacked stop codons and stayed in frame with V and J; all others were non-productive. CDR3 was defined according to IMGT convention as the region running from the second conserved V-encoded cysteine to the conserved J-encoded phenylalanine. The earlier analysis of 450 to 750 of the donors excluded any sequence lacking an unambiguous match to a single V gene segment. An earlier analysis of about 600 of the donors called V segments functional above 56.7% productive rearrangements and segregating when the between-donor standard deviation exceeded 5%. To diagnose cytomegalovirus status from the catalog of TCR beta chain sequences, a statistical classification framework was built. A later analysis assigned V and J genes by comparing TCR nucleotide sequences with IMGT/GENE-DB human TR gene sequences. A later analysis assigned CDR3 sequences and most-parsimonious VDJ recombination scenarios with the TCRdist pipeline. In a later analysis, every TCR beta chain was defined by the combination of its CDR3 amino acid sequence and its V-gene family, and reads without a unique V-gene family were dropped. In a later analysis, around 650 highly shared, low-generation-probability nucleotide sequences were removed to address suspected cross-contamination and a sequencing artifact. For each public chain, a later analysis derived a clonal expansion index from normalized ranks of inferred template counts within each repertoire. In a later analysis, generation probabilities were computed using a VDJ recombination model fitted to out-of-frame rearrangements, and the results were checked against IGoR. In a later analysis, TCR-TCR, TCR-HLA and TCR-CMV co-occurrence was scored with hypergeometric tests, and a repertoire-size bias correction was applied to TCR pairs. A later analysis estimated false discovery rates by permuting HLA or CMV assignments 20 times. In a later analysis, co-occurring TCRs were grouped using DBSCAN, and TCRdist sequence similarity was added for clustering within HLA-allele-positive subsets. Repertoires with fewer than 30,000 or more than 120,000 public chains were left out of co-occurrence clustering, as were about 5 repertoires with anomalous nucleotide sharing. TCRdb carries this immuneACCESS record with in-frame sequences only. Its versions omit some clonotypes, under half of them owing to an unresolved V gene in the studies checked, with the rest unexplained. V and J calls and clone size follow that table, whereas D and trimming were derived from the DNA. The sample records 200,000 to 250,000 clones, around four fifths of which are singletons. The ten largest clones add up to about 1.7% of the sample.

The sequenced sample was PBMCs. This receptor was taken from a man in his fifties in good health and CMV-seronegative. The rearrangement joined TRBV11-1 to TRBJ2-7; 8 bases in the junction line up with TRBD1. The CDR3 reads CASSPSHRQGAGYEQYF. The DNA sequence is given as TGTGCCAGCAGCCCTAGTCACAGGCAGGGGGCTGGCTACGAGCAGTACTTC.